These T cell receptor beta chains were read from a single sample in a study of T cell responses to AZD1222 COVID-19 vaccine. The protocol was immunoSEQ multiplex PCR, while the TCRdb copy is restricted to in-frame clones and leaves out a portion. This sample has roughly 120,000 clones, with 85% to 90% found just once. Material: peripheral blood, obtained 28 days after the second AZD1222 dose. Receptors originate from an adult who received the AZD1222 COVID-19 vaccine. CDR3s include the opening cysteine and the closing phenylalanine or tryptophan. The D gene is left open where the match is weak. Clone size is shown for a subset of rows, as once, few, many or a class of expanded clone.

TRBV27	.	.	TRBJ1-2	CASSLGMAGGYTF	TGTGCCAGCAGTTTAGGGATGGCTGGAGGCTACACCTTC
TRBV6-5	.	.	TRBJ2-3	CASRHPPGSTDTQYF	TGTGCCAGCAGACACCCACCCGGGAGCACAGATACGCAGTATTTT
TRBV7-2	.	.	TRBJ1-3	CASSLRTGNTIYF	TGTGCCAGCAGCTTAAGAACCGGAAACACCATATATTTT
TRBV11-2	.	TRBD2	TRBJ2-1	CASSLFAGTSGKNEQFF	TGTGCCAGCAGCTTATTTGCCGGGACTAGCGGGAAAAATGAGCAGTTCTTC
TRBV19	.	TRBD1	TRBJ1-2	CASRDGTGPYGYTF	TGTGCCAGTAGGGACGGGACAGGCCCCTATGGCTACACCTTC
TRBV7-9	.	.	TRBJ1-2	CASSLSGGYTF	TGTGCCAGCAGCTTAAGTGGAGGCTACACCTTC
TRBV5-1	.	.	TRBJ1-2	CASSLEQKGYGYTF	TGCGCCAGCAGCTTGGAACAGAAAGGATATGGCTACACCTTC
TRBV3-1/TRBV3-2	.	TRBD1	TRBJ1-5	CASSQVTGGQPQHF	TGTGCCAGCAGCCAAGTTACAGGGGGCCAGCCCCAGCATTTT
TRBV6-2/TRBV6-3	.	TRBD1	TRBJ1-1	CASSYSTGTEAFF	TGTGCCAGCAGTTACTCGACAGGGACTGAAGCTTTCTTT
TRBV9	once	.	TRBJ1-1	CASSVSAENTEAFF	TGTGCCAGCAGCGTATCGGCAGAGAACACTGAAGCTTTCTTT
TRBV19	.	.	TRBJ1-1	CASSIDTIAALMNTEAFF	TGTGCCAGTAGTATAGATACCATAGCAGCACTCATGAACACTGAAGCTTTCTTT
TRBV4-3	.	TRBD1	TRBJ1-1	CASSHRQGSVTEAFF	TGCGCCAGCAGCCACCGACAGGGCTCTGTCACTGAAGCTTTCTTT
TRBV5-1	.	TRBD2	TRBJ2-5	CASSRTSFNQETQYF	TGCGCCAGCAGCCGGACTAGCTTTAATCAAGAGACCCAGTACTTC
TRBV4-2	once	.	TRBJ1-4	CASSPLGSGRQNEKLFF	TGTGCCAGCAGCCCCCTGGGCTCGGGACGGCAAAATGAAAAACTGTTTTTT
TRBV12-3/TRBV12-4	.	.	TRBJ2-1	CASSLGGNEQFF	TGTGCCAGCAGTTTAGGGGGCAATGAGCAGTTCTTC
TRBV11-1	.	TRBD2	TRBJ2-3	CASSSGTMSTDTQYF	TGTGCCAGCAGCTCCGGGACTATGAGCACAGATACGCAGTATTTT
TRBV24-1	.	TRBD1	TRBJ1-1	CARGQGNTEAFF	TGTGCCAGGGGACAGGGGAACACTGAAGCTTTCTTT
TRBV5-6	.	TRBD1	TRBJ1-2	CASSWGTGPNYGYTF	TGTGCCAGCAGCTGGGGGACAGGCCCTAACTATGGCTACACCTTC
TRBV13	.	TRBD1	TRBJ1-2	CASSSIKQGNYGYTF	TGTGCCAGCAGCTCAATCAAACAGGGGAACTATGGCTACACCTTC
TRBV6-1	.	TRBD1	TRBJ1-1	CASSETGGGTEAFF	TGTGCCAGCAGTGAAACAGGGGGAGGGACTGAAGCTTTCTTT
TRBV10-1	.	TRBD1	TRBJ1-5	CASAGTGPTPQHF	TGCGCCAGCGCCGGGACAGGCCCCACTCCCCAGCATTTT
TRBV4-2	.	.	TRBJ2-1	CASSQEGGTSYNEQFF	TGTGCCAGCAGCCAAGAGGGCGGCACCTCCTACAATGAGCAGTTCTTC
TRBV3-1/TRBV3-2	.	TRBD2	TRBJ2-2	CASSQEGGRAGGELFF	TGTGCCAGCAGCCAAGAGGGCGGGAGGGCCGGCGGGGAGCTGTTTTTT
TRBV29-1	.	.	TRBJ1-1	CSVPQGRGITNTEAFF	TGCAGCGTTCCCCAGGGTAGGGGTATTACGAACACTGAAGCTTTCTTT
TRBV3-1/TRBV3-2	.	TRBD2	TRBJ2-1	CASSQDGLAGGPGNEQFF	TGTGCCAGCAGCCAAGATGGGCTAGCGGGGGGGCCGGGCAATGAGCAGTTCTTC
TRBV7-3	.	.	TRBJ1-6	CASSLAQGIPLHF	TGTGCCAGCAGCTTAGCCCAAGGGATTCCCCTCCACTTT
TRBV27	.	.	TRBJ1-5	CASSLSLHQPQHF	TGTGCCAGCAGTTTATCCCTTCATCAGCCCCAGCATTTT
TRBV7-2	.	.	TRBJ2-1	CASSLARNEQFF	TGTGCCAGCAGCTTAGCCCGGAATGAGCAGTTCTTC
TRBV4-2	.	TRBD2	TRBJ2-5	CASSPLAGGGETQYF	TGTGCCAGCAGCCCTTTAGCGGGGGGAGGAGAGACCCAGTACTTC
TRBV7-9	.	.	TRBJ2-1	CASSLDPSDEQFF	TGTGCCAGCAGCTTAGACCCCTCCGATGAGCAGTTCTTC
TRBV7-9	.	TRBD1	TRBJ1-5	CASSFGQGGQPQHF	TGTGCCAGCAGCTTCGGACAGGGTGGTCAGCCCCAGCATTTT
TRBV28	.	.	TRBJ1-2	CARGGRLRSGYTF	TGTGCCAGGGGGGGACGCCTTCGAAGTGGCTACACCTTC
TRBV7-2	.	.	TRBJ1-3	CASSSLRQYGSGNTIYF	TGTGCCAGCAGCTCCCTACGACAGTACGGCTCTGGAAACACCATATATTTT
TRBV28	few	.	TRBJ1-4	CASSGGFREKLFF	TGTGCCAGCAGTGGAGGGTTTAGGGAAAAACTGTTTTTT
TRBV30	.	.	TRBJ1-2	CALRQDGYTF	TGTGCCTTAAGACAGGATGGCTACACCTTC
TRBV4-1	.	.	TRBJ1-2	CASSQGRAGGYTF	TGCGCCAGCAGCCAAGGGAGGGCAGGTGGCTACACCTTC
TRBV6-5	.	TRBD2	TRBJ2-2	CASSLAGASGGELFF	TGTGCCAGCAGTCTAGCGGGGGCCAGCGGCGGGGAGCTGTTTTTT
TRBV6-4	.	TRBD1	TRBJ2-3	CASSTDRPQDTQYF	TGTGCCAGCAGTACGGACAGGCCTCAAGATACGCAGTATTTT
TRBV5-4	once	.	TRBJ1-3	CASSLAQTGPGNTIYF	TGTGCCAGCAGCTTGGCACAGACAGGCCCGGGAAACACCATATATTTT
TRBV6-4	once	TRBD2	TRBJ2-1	CASSEVLAGGDEQFF	TGTGCCAGCAGTGAAGTACTAGCGGGGGGGGATGAGCAGTTCTTC